These 18 T cell receptor beta chains were sequenced from one sample in a study of blood T cell repertoires in COVID-19. Clones were sequenced by immunoSEQ multiplex PCR, and TCRdb holds only the in-frame ones, with some missing. Of fewer than 300,000 clones in the sample, around 80% were seen once. The sample taken for sequencing was PBMCs or T cells enriched from blood (not recorded which). Source of these receptors: a man aged 40-49 years who had been exposed to COVID-19.

The chain is built from TRBV2 and TRBJ1-2, with D uncertain. V dropped 3 bases and J dropped 8 bases, with 16 bases sitting between them. Germline lookup yields CDR1 SNHLY and CDR2 FYNNEI. The length of the CDR3 is 14 residues. This CDR3 reads CASSERQPTPGYTF. CDR3 nucleotides: TGTGCCAGCAGTGAGCGGCAACCAACTCCGGGCTACACCTTC.

The chain employs TRBV12-3 or TRBV12-4 and TRBJ1-2, with 7 bases that match TRBD1. The CDR3 loop spans 13 amino acids. V shed 3 bases and J 6 bases; nucleotides not matched to a gene: 4. The CDR3 is CASSFPTGNGYTF. The DNA for the CDR3 is TGTGCCAGCAGTTTCCCGACAGGGAATGGCTACACCTTC.

The J gene is TRBJ1-3, the V gene TRBV9, with D unresolved. V lost 6 bases, J lost 0 bases, and 10 bases lay in between. CDR1 is SGDLS, CDR2 YYNGEE, per germline. This CDR3 spans 14 amino acids. DNA of the CDR3: TGTGCCAGCACCGACGGAGCCTCTGGAAACACCATATATTTT. It yields the protein CASTDGASGNTIYF.

This clone was picked up a small number of times. The V gene is TRBV19, the J gene TRBJ1-6; 7 nucleotides line up with TRBD1. Germline V gene sequence: CDR1 LNHDA, CDR2 SQIVND (reference sequence). The trim removed 5 bases at V and 7 bases at J, leaving 8 bases unmatched. CDR3 size: 15 residues. The CDR3 sequence: CASSPPGQRNSPLHF. The CDR3 region has the DNA TGTGCCAGTAGTCCACCGGGACAGAGGAATTCACCCCTCCACTTT.

This clone was observed once. V usage is TRBV6-2 or TRBV6-3 and J usage is TRBJ1-4, with 7 bases identical to TRBD1. Germline V gene sequence: CDR1 MNHEY, CDR2 SVGEGT. V lost 5 bases to trimming and J lost 8 bases; unmatched junction nucleotides: 8. This CDR3 region has 14 residues. The CDR3 coding sequence is TGTGCCAGCAGTAAAGGGGGCCTAGGCGAAAAACTGTTTTTT. This translates into CASSKGGLGEKLFF.

In its sample, this clone was seen a few times. The chain employs TRBV19 and TRBJ2-7; possible D gene TRBD1, 5 bases. Trimming shortened V by 5 bases and J by 2 bases, and 16 bases separated the two germline ends. The germline V gene has CDR1 LNHDA and CDR2 SQIVND (reference sequence). The CDR3 covers 15 residues. The CDR3 here is CASSYNPKQAYEQYF. DNA of the CDR3: TGTGCCAGTAGTTATAACCCCAAACAGGCCTACGAGCAGTACTTC.

This chain links TRBV30 with TRBJ2-1, with 10 bases identical to TRBD2. Germline trimming cut 0 bases from V and 8 bases from J; bases unmatched to any gene: 7. The CDR3 has 15 amino acids. Germline V gene data show CDR1 as GTSNPN and CDR2 as SVGIG (reference sequence). In nucleotides, the CDR3 is TGTGCCTGGAGTGTGGGTAGCGGGGGGTCGGATGAGCAGTTCTTC. Its protein is CAWSVGSGGSDEQFF.

This sequence joins TRBV7-9 and TRBJ2-6; no clear D gene. CDR3 length equals 15 residues. Deletions cut 1 base from V and 0 bases from J, with 4 bases between. Germline V gene sequence: CDR1 SEHNR, CDR2 FQNEAQ (reference sequence). CDR3 sequence reads: CASSLGSSGANVLTF. The CDR3 DNA follows: TGTGCCAGCAGCTTAGGGAGCTCTGGGGCCAACGTCCTGACTTTC.

A single count supports this clone. Here the CDR3 DNA reads TGTGCCAGCAGTTCCGCGCGCGGGAGCTCCTACAATGAGCAGTTCTTC. Protein: CASSSARGSSYNEQFF. The J gene is TRBJ2-1, the V gene TRBV7-6, with 7 positions matching TRBD2. V gave up 6 bases and J gave up 0 bases; unmatched junction bases: 8. Looked up from germline, CDR1 is SGHVS and CDR2 is FNYEAQ. The CDR3 spans 16 residues.

The J gene is TRBJ1-6, the V gene TRBV7-8; the D gene is possibly TRBD1 (5 bases). CDR1 is SGHVS, CDR2 FQNEAQ, per germline. The CDR3 extends over 16 amino acids. The V end lost 5 bases, the J end lost 6 bases, and 17 bases lay between the germline ends. CDR3 nucleotides: TGTGCCAGCAGCGCCCTCCTTGGGGGGAGTAATTCACCCCTCCACTTT. This encodes CASSALLGGSNSPLHF.

The CDR3 nucleotides are TGTGCCAGCAGCTTAGCATGGGGAGGATCGGCCAATGAGCAGTTCTTC. Protein: CASSLAWGGSANEQFF. This chain links TRBV7-8 with TRBJ2-1, with D perhaps TRBD2 (6 bases). V lost 0 bases and J lost 6, with 15 bases in between. Germline V gene lookup returns CDR1 SGHVS and CDR2 FQNEAQ. The CDR3 covers 16 residues.

This clone was observed a few times. The J gene is TRBJ2-5, the V gene TRBV5-4; 12 bases line up with TRBD2. The germline CDR1 and CDR2 sequences are SGHNT and YYREEE (reference sequence). The CDR3 totals 16 residues. With V trimmed by 4 bases and J by 4 bases, 8 bases remained unmatched. The CDR3: CASSGRLAGAVETQYF. The DNA of the CDR3 is TGTGCCAGCAGCGGAAGACTAGCGGGAGCTGTAGAGACCCAGTACTTC.

This clone was seen repeatedly, ten times or more. The chain has TRBV6-5 and TRBJ1-3; D remains ambiguous. V lost 8 bases and J lost 4, with 18 bases in between. The CDR3 has 15 amino acids. Looked up from germline, CDR1 is MNHEY and CDR2 is SVGAGI. In DNA, the CDR3 is TGTGCCAGCGGCCGGACCCATCGAGGGGGAAACACCATATATTTT. This codes for CASGRTHRGGNTIYF.

This chain links TRBV11-2 with TRBJ2-2, with a possible D match to TRBD1 (6 bases). The CDR3 runs 17 residues. V gave up 5 bases and J gave up 6 bases, with 22 bases separating them. Germline V CDR1 and CDR2: SGHAT, FQNNGV. The CDR3 nucleotides are TGTGCCAGCAGCCCTCGCCTTGGACAGTTTATGGCCGGGGAGCTGTTTTTT. Translated: CASSPRLGQFMAGELFF. The whole variable domain, remainder taken from reference TRBV11-2 and TRBJ2-2, is EAGVAQSPRYKIIEKRQSVAFWCNPISGHATLYWYQQILGQGPKLLIQFQNNGVVDDSQLPKDRFSAERLKGVDSTLKIQPAKLEDSAVYLCASSPRLGQFMAGELFFGEGSRLTVL.

The rearrangement links TRBV18 to TRBJ2-5; D is perhaps TRBD1 (6 bases). Germline values: CDR1 KGHSH, CDR2 LQKENI. Trimming left V 5 bases short and J 4 bases short, with 20 bases between. This CDR3 spans 16 amino acids. The CDR3 protein is CASSNLRDTTGETQYF. The CDR3 DNA reads TGTGCCAGCTCAAACCTCCGGGACACTACTGGAGAGACCCAGTACTTC.

This chain uses TRBV5-1 with TRBJ1-1; D may be TRBD1 (5 bases). The CDR3 runs to 13 residues. The V end was cut by 4 bases, the J end by 1 base, with 8 bases between. The germline CDR1 and CDR2 sequences are SGHRS and YFSETQ. The CDR3 DNA reads as TGCGCCAGCAGCCGAGGACAGAACACTGAAGCTTTCTTT. Residues: CASSRGQNTEAFF. Based on the CDR3 plus reference TRBV5-1 and TRBJ1-1, the full variable domain is KAGVTQTPRYLIKTRGQQVTLSCSPISGHRSVSWYQQTPGQGLQFLFEYFSETQRNKGNFPGRFSGRQFSNSRSEMNVSTLELGDSALYLCASSRGQNTEAFFGQGTRLTVV.

The genes are TRBV6-5 and TRBJ1-5; the D gene is possibly TRBD1 (5 bases). V gave up 2 bases and J gave up 7 bases, with 18 bases separating them. This CDR3 spans 16 amino acids. Germline CDR1 is MNHEY and CDR2 is SVGAGI. CDR3 residues: CASSYPWGAGEQPQHF. CDR3 sequence (DNA): TGTGCCAGCAGTTACCCCTGGGGCGCGGGGGAACAGCCCCAGCATTTT.

The chain couples TRBV7-3 to TRBJ2-3, with D possibly TRBD2 on 6 matching bases. The V gene's germline CDR1 is SGHTA and CDR2 FQGTGA. CDR3 length: 16 amino acids. Deletions cut 5 bases from V and 8 bases from J, with 23 bases between. The CDR3 bases are TGTGCCAGCAGCCCAACCCCGACTAGGGAGCGGGCTACGCAGTATTTT. As protein: CASSPTPTRERATQYF.